Sequencing of this T cell receptor beta chain was carried out in a study of blood T cell repertoires in COVID-19. About the research overall: Collection of acute and convalescent COVID-19 samples took place in the United States, Italy and Spain.

Seattle-derived patients entered the study during active infection and were followed longitudinally. The CDR3 consists of 12 residues. Looked up from germline, CDR1 is SGHRS and CDR2 is YFSETQ. V lost 3 bases, J lost 6 bases, and 2 bases stayed unmatched. Original processing methods: Estimation of nucleated cell counts was performed using reference gene primer amplification. Method: immunoSEQ multiplex PCR; TCRdb's copy keeps in-frame clones and lacks some. The V and J calls and clone size come from that table; D and trimming were worked out from the DNA. The repertoire has about 340,000 clones, about nine tenths of them found once; the top ten carry about 7%.

The chain links TRBV5-1 to TRBJ1-2; TRBD1 matches 7 bases. Input material: peripheral blood. The sequence derives from a woman in her seventies with COVID-19, enrolled during active disease. The CDR3 loop reads CASSYTGDGYTF. CDR3 nucleotides: TGCGCCAGCAGCTATACAGGGGATGGCTACACCTTC.